These 6 T cell receptor beta chains originate from one sample sequenced in a study of response to subunit inactivated influenza vaccine. TCRdb passed the RT-PCR reads through MiXCR, listing each CDR3 protein once. This sample carries about 160,000 distinct CDR3 sequences, 9.5% to 13% of them seen once, and the ten largest clones take over 10%. The sequences come from non-naive T cells sorted from PBMCs, collected about 6 weeks after vaccination. The receptors here all came from a man over 45 who received an inactivated influenza vaccine.

This clonotype has ten or more counts. V gene TRBV12-3 or TRBV12-4 combines with J gene TRBJ1-3; no clear D. Trimming left V 7 bases short and J 4 bases short, with 14 bases between. This CDR3 has 14 amino acids. CDR3 amino acids: CASIEIGGGNTIYF. The CDR3 DNA is TGTGCCAGCATCGAAATCGGAGGAGGAAACACCATATATTTT.

V gene TRBV18 combines with J gene TRBJ2-7; 10 positions match TRBD2. With V trimmed by 0 bases and J by 6 bases, 8 bases remained unmatched. In germline, CDR1 is KGHSH, CDR2 LQKENI. The CDR3 sequence is 16 residues long. CDR3 amino acids: CASSPPGLAGAGEQYF. CDR3 in DNA: TGTGCCAGCTCACCACCAGGGCTAGCGGGAGCTGGCGAGCAGTACTTC.

In its sample, this clonotype was seen a few times. The chain is built from TRBV18 and TRBJ2-3, with D unresolved. The CDR3 has 12 residues. Trimming took 5 bases from V and 8 from J, leaving 11 bases between them. Germline V gene sequence: CDR1 KGHSH, CDR2 LQKENI. The CDR3 DNA is TGTGCCAGCTCAGCCGAAGAAGGTACGCAGTATTTT. This codes for CASSAEEGTQYF.

This clonotype was observed at least ten times. V gene TRBV20-1 combines with J gene TRBJ2-7; 9 nucleotides align to TRBD2. This CDR3 is built from 12 residues. The junction had 3 bases not matched to a gene; V was cut back by 0 bases and J by 9 bases. From germline, CDR1 is DFQATT and CDR2 SNEGSKA (reference sequence). The CDR3 protein is CSARDGTSPQYF. The CDR3 coding sequence is TGCAGTGCTAGAGATGGGACTAGCCCGCAGTACTTC.

This clonotype was detected only a few times. The chain links TRBV20-1 to TRBJ2-5; 9 bases match TRBD2. Trimming removed 3 bases from V and 5 bases from J; junction bases left unmatched: 22. Germline-derived CDR1 and CDR2 are DFQATT and SNEGSKA (reference sequence). The CDR3 totals 19 residues. This CDR3 is CSASGEVGRVAGGHETQYF. As DNA, the CDR3 is TGCAGTGCTAGTGGAGAGGTTGGGCGGGTTGCGGGGGGGCATGAGACCCAGTACTTC.

This clonotype was counted between two and nine times. The genes are TRBV28 and TRBJ1-1, with TRBD1 as a possible D gene (6 bases). Trimming removed 3 bases from V and 11 bases from J, with 13 bases in between. The V gene's germline CDR1 is MDHEN and CDR2 SYDVKM. The CDR3 is made up of 12 amino acids. For the CDR3, the DNA is TGTGCCAGCAGTTTGGTTGGGGGGCAGGCTTTCTTT. It translates to CASSLVGGQAFF. The whole variable domain, filled in from reference TRBV28 and TRBJ1-1, reads DVKVTQSSRYLVKRTGEKVFLECVQDMDHENMFWYRQDPGLGLRLIYFSYDVKMKEKGDIPEGYSVSREKKERFSLILESASTNQTSMYLCASSLVGGQAFFGQGTRLTVV.